The rows below give T cell receptor beta chains drawn from one sample of a study of T cell responses to AZD1222 COVID-19 vaccine. This table comes from immunoSEQ multiplex PCR, and its TCRdb copy is limited to in-frame clones, with some not included. The sample contains over 150,000 clones, about nine tenths of which appear only once. The sample in question was peripheral blood, obtained on day 0 of AZD1222 vaccination. These receptor sequences come from an adult in good health. Both conserved end residues are part of each CDR3. D genes are given only for firm matches. Part of the rows lack a size; the others show once, few, many or a class for expanded clones.

D gene	clone size	V gene	J gene	CDR3 protein	CDR3 DNA
.	.	TRBV10-2	TRBJ1-6	CASTEPGVGDNSPLHF	TGCGCCAGCACCGAACCGGGGGTAGGGGATAATTCACCCCTCCACTTT
TRBD1	.	TRBV2	TRBJ2-7	CASVPRQGAIYEQYF	TGTGCCTCCGTACCCCGACAGGGGGCTATATACGAGCAGTACTTC
TRBD2	.	TRBV6-6	TRBJ2-5	CASSRGRLAGYTKETQYF	TGTGCCAGCAGCCGAGGGAGACTAGCGGGGTATACCAAAGAGACCCAGTACTTC
.	.	TRBV10-2	TRBJ1-4	CASSTPGSANEKLFF	TGCGCCAGCAGTACGCCAGGGTCGGCTAATGAAAAACTGTTTTTT
.	.	TRBV30	TRBJ2-7	CAWSVGGARPYEQYF	TGTGCCTGGAGTGTCGGAGGCGCGCGTCCCTACGAGCAGTACTTC
.	.	TRBV23-1	TRBJ2-7	CASSQSVANWETYEQYF	TGCGCCAGCAGTCAATCTGTTGCAAACTGGGAAACCTACGAGCAGTACTTC
.	.	TRBV7-3	TRBJ2-2	CASSPQGSNGELFF	TGTGCCAGCAGCCCCCAGGGAAGCAACGGGGAGCTGTTTTTT
TRBD1	.	TRBV6-2/TRBV6-3	TRBJ2-2	CASSYSPRTGESGELFF	TGTGCCAGCAGTTATTCCCCGCGGACAGGGGAGTCCGGGGAGCTGTTTTTT
TRBD2	.	TRBV9	TRBJ2-1	CASSVEGLVFDEQFF	TGTGCCAGCAGCGTAGAAGGACTAGTCTTCGATGAGCAGTTCTTC
TRBD1	once	TRBV2	TRBJ1-5	CASSVQGAQPQHF	TGTGCCAGCAGTGTACAGGGGGCTCAGCCCCAGCATTTT
TRBD1	.	TRBV4-1	TRBJ2-3	CASSQGRLGQGVSDTQYF	TGCGCCAGCAGCCAAGGACGATTGGGACAGGGGGTGTCAGATACGCAGTATTTT
TRBD2	.	TRBV19	TRBJ2-2	CASSIGTSGNTGELFF	TGTGCCAGTAGTATAGGGACTAGCGGGAACACCGGGGAGCTGTTTTTT
TRBD1	.	TRBV7-9	TRBJ1-2	CASSFRGPGGYGYTF	TGTGCCAGCAGCTTTCGGGGGCCAGGGGGCTATGGCTACACCTTC
TRBD1	.	TRBV5-1	TRBJ2-7	CASSLTGGGSFYEQYF	TGCGCCAGTAGCTTAACAGGGGGAGGCTCCTTCTACGAGCAGTACTTC
TRBD1	.	TRBV19	TRBJ2-3	CASSIWTGSTDTQYF	TGTGCCAGTAGTATCTGGACAGGGAGCACAGATACGCAGTATTTT
.	.	TRBV6-2/TRBV6-3	TRBJ1-5	CASSYRGSINQPQHF	TGTGCCAGCAGTTACCGGGGGTCTATCAATCAGCCCCAGCATTTT
.	once	TRBV7-3	TRBJ2-5	CASSLKGLGQETQYF	TGTGCCAGCAGCTTGAAGGGGCTCGGGCAAGAGACCCAGTACTTC